The 30 T cell receptor beta chains below were found in one sample sequenced in a study of radiotherapy plus CTLA-4 blockade in lung cancer. Measured with immunoSEQ multiplex PCR; TCRdb has only the in-frame clones, and not every one. The sample contains over 80,000 clones, roughly 80% of which appear only once. The sequences come from peripheral blood, collected from a patient treated with radiotherapy plus ipilimumab. These receptors all come from a human donor with non-small cell lung cancer who had stable disease on radiotherapy plus ipilimumab.

V is TRBV7-3 and J is TRBJ2-3; no clear D. V was pared by 0 bases and J by 3 bases, with 7 bases between. Germline V gene data show CDR1 as SGHTA and CDR2 as FQGTGA. CDR3 size: 14 residues. For the CDR3, the DNA is TGTGCCAGCAGCTTAACTAGGGTTACAGATACGCAGTATTTT. Translation: CASSLTRVTDTQYF.

The rearrangement joins TRBV2 to TRBJ2-3, with TRBD1 as a possible D gene (6 bases). Trimming shortened V by 4 bases and J by 6 bases, and 14 bases separated the two germline ends. The germline CDR1 and CDR2 sequences are SNHLY and FYNNEI. This CDR3 is built from 14 residues. The CDR3: CASSVAGTPDTQYF. CDR3 sequence (DNA): TGTGCCAGCAGTGTAGCAGGGACACCCGATACGCAGTATTTT.

The V gene is TRBV6-1, the J gene TRBJ1-1; tentative D call: TRBD1 (5 bases). The CDR3 has 16 residues. V gave up 2 bases and J gave up 4 bases, with 17 bases separating them. Germline values: CDR1 MNHNS, CDR2 SASEGT. The CDR3 nucleotides read TGTGCCAGCAGTGAATCGGTTGGGGCAGGGAGCACTGAAGCTTTCTTT. It encodes CASSESVGAGSTEAFF.

The chain is built from TRBV14 and TRBJ2-7; the match to TRBD2 covers 7 bases. Germline V gene data show CDR1 as SGHDN and CDR2 as FVKESK. This CDR3 region has 16 residues. J was trimmed by 0 bases and V by 3 bases; bases with no gene match: 8. CDR3 region: CASSHSSGLSSYEQYF. The CDR3 coding sequence is TGTGCCAGCAGCCATTCTAGCGGTCTTAGCTCCTACGAGCAGTACTTC.

V is TRBV28 and J is TRBJ2-5; D is perhaps TRBD1 (6 bases). This CDR3 comprises 16 residues. In germline, CDR1 is MDHEN, CDR2 SYDVKM. V lost 6 bases to trimming and J lost 1 base, with 18 bases between them. The CDR3 DNA follows: TGTGCCAGCAGATCGTGGGGGCAGGGCCCCCAAGAGACCCAGTACTTC. Amino acid sequence: CASRSWGQGPQETQYF.

V and J are TRBV5-6 and TRBJ1-2; D not certain. V lost 6 bases and J 0 bases, leaving 6 bases between the germline ends. Looked up from germline, CDR1 is SGHDT and CDR2 is YYEEEE. The CDR3 is made up of 12 amino acids. The CDR3 DNA is TGTGCCAGCAATCGGGCTAACTATGGCTACACCTTC. Its translation is CASNRANYGYTF.

The rearrangement uses TRBV28 and TRBJ2-2, with D unclear. Between the trimmed V and J ends, which lost 8 bases and 3 bases, there was a span of 16 bases. Germline V gene data show CDR1 as MDHEN and CDR2 as SYDVKM. The CDR3 consists of 15 residues. CDR3 coding DNA: TGTGCCAGCTCCTGGGGTGCGGTAGACACCGGGGAGCTGTTTTTT. This encodes CASSWGAVDTGELFF.

The V and J genes are TRBV19 and TRBJ2-7; D remains unclear. Trimming left V 5 bases short and J 3 bases short, with 17 bases between. The CDR3 is made up of 15 amino acids. CDR1 is LNHDA, CDR2 SQIVND, per germline (reference sequence). The CDR3 DNA sequence: TGTGCCAGTAGTTCCCGCCGGACGGACGGCTACGAGCAGTACTTC. The encoded protein is CASSSRRTDGYEQYF.

The gene calls are TRBV28 and TRBJ1-5; no firm D call. The CDR3 totals 14 residues. V was cut by 1 base and J by 3 bases, with 7 bases left in between. CDR1 MDHEN and CDR2 SYDVKM come from the germline V gene. CDR3 residues: CASSLFTFNQPQHF. CDR3 in DNA: TGTGCCAGCAGTTTATTCACGTTCAATCAGCCCCAGCATTTT.

The chain couples TRBV2 to TRBJ1-6; D is perhaps TRBD1 (5 bases). The V and J ends lost 7 bases and 6 bases respectively, with 19 bases between them. There are 16 residues in the CDR3. Germline V gives CDR1 SNHLY, CDR2 FYNNEI. Written as DNA, the CDR3 is TGTGCCAGCATTATGCAGTTAGGCCAGGGTAATTCACCCCTCCACTTT. Amino acid sequence: CASIMQLGQGNSPLHF.

V is TRBV7-9 and J is TRBJ1-1; D remains ambiguous. The CDR3 loop spans 15 amino acids. Germline V lookup: CDR1 SEHNR, CDR2 FQNEAQ (reference sequence). V lost 3 bases and J lost 2, with 13 bases in between. The DNA of the CDR3 is TGTGCCAGCAGCTTGGGAGCAGGCGATAACACTGAAGCTTTCTTT. It is translated as CASSLGAGDNTEAFF.

The chain combines TRBV9 with TRBJ1-2; no reliable D call. The CDR3 has 16 amino acids. The V and J ends lost 2 bases and 6 bases respectively, with 20 bases between them. Germline lookup yields CDR1 SGDLS and CDR2 YYNGEE. The CDR3 protein is CASSVAHLKGPHGYTF. CDR3 DNA: TGTGCCAGCAGCGTGGCCCACTTGAAAGGGCCTCATGGCTACACCTTC.

By share, this clone counts as medium-sized. This chain connects TRBV4-2 to TRBJ1-2; the D gene is possibly TRBD1 (6 bases). There are 15 residues in the CDR3. The V end lost 0 bases, the J end lost 0 bases, and 8 bases lay between the germline ends. Per germline, CDR1 LGHNA and CDR2 YNFKEQ. CDR3 protein: CASSQETGTNYGYTF. The CDR3 DNA follows: TGTGCCAGCAGCCAAGAGACAGGCACTAACTATGGCTACACCTTC.

There are a few counts of this clone. The V gene is TRBV10-2, the J gene TRBJ2-7, with 9 bases fitting TRBD1. Looked up from germline, CDR1 is WSHSY and CDR2 is SAAADI. The V gene end was trimmed by 7 bases and the J gene end by 5 bases; junction bases not matched to a gene: 9. CDR3 length equals 14 residues. CDR3 residues: CASNSGDRVHEQYF. For the CDR3, the DNA is TGCGCCAGCAACTCGGGGGACAGGGTCCACGAGCAGTACTTC.

The chain carries TRBV5-4 and TRBJ2-7; D may be TRBD1 or TRBD2 (5 bases each). Germline-derived CDR1 and CDR2 are SGHNT and YYREEE (reference sequence). Trimming removed 4 bases from V and 6 bases from J, with 20 bases in between. The CDR3 is 15 amino acids. The CDR3 DNA is TGTGCCAGCAGCGTGACCGGGACCCCCATCTCCGAGCAGTACTTC. The encoded protein is CASSVTGTPISEQYF.

This clone turned up a few times. The CDR3 region has the DNA TGTGCCAGCAGTCTGACAGAGCGGAATGAGCAGTTCTTC. Translated, it gives CASSLTERNEQFF. The chain recombines TRBV6-6 with TRBJ2-1; perhaps D is TRBD1 or TRBD2 (5 bases each). The ends were cut back, 5 bases at V and 7 bases at J, with 12 bases in the middle. The CDR3 totals 13 residues. The germline V gene has CDR1 MNHNY and CDR2 SVGAGI (reference sequence).

The rearrangement uses TRBV19 and TRBJ2-2, with a weak D call TRBD2 (6 bases). The germline CDR1 and CDR2 sequences are LNHDA and SQIVND (reference sequence). The CDR3 has 14 amino acids. The V gene lost 8 bases and the J gene lost 2 bases, with 12 bases spanning the gap. The CDR3, as DNA: TGTGCCAGTCGAGGGACTCTAAACACCGGGGAGCTGTTTTTT. This encodes CASRGTLNTGELFF.

The V and J genes are TRBV5-1 and TRBJ2-1; D is perhaps TRBD1 (5 bases). Germline values: CDR1 SGHRS, CDR2 YFSETQ. V lost 0 bases, J lost 9 bases, and 16 bases lay in between. This CDR3 has 15 amino acids. The CDR3 spells CASSLVGQLATEQFF. CDR3 bases: TGCGCCAGCAGCTTGGTGGGGCAATTAGCCACTGAGCAGTTCTTC.

V usage is TRBV19 and J usage is TRBJ1-5; 9 bases are shared with TRBD1. CDR3 length: 15 residues. Germline V gives CDR1 LNHDA, CDR2 SQIVND (reference sequence). V lost 4 bases, J lost 4 bases, and 5 bases stayed unmatched. CDR3: CASSTSGTGNQPQHF. The CDR3 coding sequence is TGTGCCAGTAGTACCTCCGGGACAGGGAATCAGCCCCAGCATTTT.

The gene calls are TRBV9 and TRBJ2-5, with 7 positions matching TRBD1. The trim removed 2 bases at V and 5 bases at J, leaving 6 bases unmatched. Germline CDR1 and CDR2: SGDLS and YYNGEE. The CDR3 covers 14 residues. CDR3 sequence (DNA): TGTGCCAGCAGCGTCACAGGGGTCATGGAGACCCAGTACTTC. Translation gives CASSVTGVMETQYF.

The V call is TRBV6-6, the J call TRBJ1-5; maybe TRBD1 (6 bases). The CDR3 contains 14 residues. V was trimmed by 4 bases and J by 2 bases, leaving 9 bases between them. The germline V gene has CDR1 MNHNY and CDR2 SVGAGI (reference sequence). As DNA, the CDR3 is TGTGCCAGCAGTTCGGAGGGGGGCAATCAGCCCCAGCATTTT. This translates into CASSSEGGNQPQHF.

The rearrangement joins TRBV11-2 to TRBJ2-1; 7 nucleotides align to TRBD2. V trimming: 0 bases; J trimming: 8 bases; junction bases outside the gene matches: 4. The germline V gene encodes CDR1 SGHAT and CDR2 FQNNGV. The CDR3 is 14 amino acids. The CDR3 region is CASSLDAGRDEQFF. CDR3 coding DNA: TGTGCCAGCAGCTTAGATGCAGGGAGGGATGAGCAGTTCTTC.

The chain combines TRBV21-1 with TRBJ2-5; the table's D call TRBD2 went unverified against the DNA. TRBV21-1 is flagged as a pseudogene. This CDR3 has 19 residues. This chain's CDR3 is CASSKGLVGGRRRAETQYF. CDR3 DNA: TGTGCCAGCAGCAAAGGGCTCGTGGGCGGGAGGAGGAGGGCTGAGACCCAGTACTTC.

In its sample, this clone was seen a few times. The V call is TRBV28, the J call TRBJ2-3, with D perhaps TRBD1 (5 bases). The ends were cut back, 4 bases at V and 4 bases at J, with 15 bases in the middle. Looked up from germline, CDR1 is MDHEN and CDR2 is SYDVKM. The CDR3 runs to 15 residues. DNA for the CDR3: TGTGCCAGCAGTTCACTCCTTGACAGAGCAGATACGCAGTATTTT. Translation gives CASSSLLDRADTQYF. The variable domain in full, with the rest retrieved from reference TRBV28 and TRBJ2-3, is DVKVTQSSRYLVKRTGEKVFLECVQDMDHENMFWYRQDPGLGLRLIYFSYDVKMKEKGDIPEGYSVSREKKERFSLILESASTNQTSMYLCASSSLLDRADTQYFGPGTRLTVL.

This chain connects TRBV7-8 to TRBJ2-7, with TRBD1 matching over 9 bases. The CDR3 extends over 15 amino acids. CDR1 is SGHVS and CDR2 is FQNEAQ in the germline V gene. Germline trimming cut 5 bases from V and 0 bases from J; bases unmatched to any gene: 5. CDR3 coding DNA: TGTGCCAGCAGCCCTGGGACAGGGCTCTCCTACGAGCAGTACTTC. This translates into CASSPGTGLSYEQYF.

The V call is TRBV28, the J call TRBJ2-7; no definite D call. Trimming took off 3 bases at V and 2 bases at J, with 11 bases between the two ends. The CDR3 loop spans 14 amino acids. Germline CDR1 and CDR2: MDHEN and SYDVKM. CDR3 sequence: CASSFNTPAYEQYF. CDR3 sequence (DNA): TGTGCCAGCAGTTTTAATACCCCCGCCTACGAGCAGTACTTC.

This clone was seen once. The chain combines TRBV7-3 with TRBJ1-1; 7 bases align to TRBD1. Trimming at V came to 5 bases and at J to 4 bases, leaving 7 bases not matched to a gene. Germline V CDR1 and CDR2: SGHTA, FQGTGA. The length of the CDR3 is 14 residues. In nucleotides, the CDR3 is TGTGCCAGCAGCCGACAGGGACGAAGCACTGAAGCTTTCTTT. Amino acids: CASSRQGRSTEAFF. The full variable domain, in which reference TRBV7-3 and TRBJ1-1 provide the parts outside the CDR3, is GAGVSQTPSNKVTEKGKYVELRCDPISGHTALYWYRQSLGQGPEFLIYFQGTGAADDSGLPNDRFFAVRPEGSVSTLKIQRTERGDSAVYLCASSRQGRSTEAFFGQGTRLTVV.

The genes are TRBV5-1 and TRBJ2-3; a possible D gene is TRBD1 (5 bases). The V end was cut by 0 bases, the J end by 2 bases, with 10 bases between. Germline-derived CDR1 and CDR2 are SGHRS and YFSETQ. The CDR3 runs 15 residues. The CDR3 sequence: CASSLDQGITDTQYF. CDR3 bases: TGCGCCAGCAGCTTGGACCAGGGAATCACAGATACGCAGTATTTT.

The chain uses TRBV5-4 and TRBJ2-5; TRBD1 or TRBD2 may be the D gene (5 bases each). V was cut by 4 bases and J by 2 bases, with 15 bases left in between. The CDR3 runs 15 residues. The germline CDR1 and CDR2 sequences are SGHNT and YYREEE (reference sequence). The CDR3 sequence is CASSTPGPIQETQYF. The DNA for the CDR3 is TGTGCCAGCAGCACGCCGGGACCGATTCAAGAGACCCAGTACTTC. The full variable domain, in which reference TRBV5-4 and TRBJ2-5 provide the parts outside the CDR3, is ETGVTQSPTHLIKTRGQQVTLRCSSQSGHNTVSWYQQALGQGPQFIFQYYREEENGRGNFPPRFSGLQFPNYSSELNVNALELDDSALYLCASSTPGPIQETQYFGPGTRLLVL.

The chain uses TRBV11-1 and TRBJ2-4, with a possible D match to TRBD1 (5 bases). The CDR3 runs 13 residues. CDR1 and CDR2 (germline): SGHAT, FQDESV (reference sequence). Trimming cost V 4 bases and J 3 bases, with 7 bases left between them. The CDR3, as DNA: TGTGCCAGCAGCTCAGGGATCAAAAACATTCAGTACTTC. This gives the protein CASSSGIKNIQYF. The variable domain in full, with the rest retrieved from reference TRBV11-1 and TRBJ2-4, is EAEVAQSPRYKITEKSQAVAFWCDPISGHATLYWYRQILGQGPELLVQFQDESVVDDSQLPKDRFSAERLKGVDSTLKIQPAELGDSAMYLCASSSGIKNIQYFGAGTRLSVL.